The following is a TCR beta chain sequence with its context. Clones were read by immunoSEQ multiplex PCR, and TCRdb kept only the in-frame ones, dropping some. In the table there are approximately 70,000 clones, less than 97% of which are singletons. The entry originates in a study of technical replicates of blood from several donors. Sequenced material: T cells isolated from PBMCs. The TCR originated in a human donor in good health.

CDR3 residues: CASSFGPVSGVRNNEQFF. The CDR3 DNA follows: TGTGCCAGCAGCTTCGGGCCCGTTTCGGGAGTGAGGAACAATGAGCAGTTCTTC. V is TRBV5-6 and J is TRBJ2-1; D is possibly TRBD2 (6 bases). There are 18 residues in the CDR3. V was shortened by 2 bases and J by 5 bases, with 23 bases between the two germline ends. Germline V gene data show CDR1 as SGHDT and CDR2 as YYEEEE.